Below are 21 T cell receptor beta chains sequenced from a single sample in a study of cytomegalovirus exposure and HLA in healthy donors. Amplification used 60 Vbeta primers and 13 Jbeta primers. Data came from immunoSEQ multiplex PCR; TCRdb stores just in-frame clones and leaves some out. The table records tens of thousands of clones, 78% of them present only once. Sequencing was done on a sample of PBMCs. Receptors originate from a man aged 35 to 55 in good health and CMV-seronegative.

The V and J genes are TRBV10-3 and TRBJ1-5; weak D call: TRBD1 (6 bases). This CDR3 region has 14 residues. V was shortened by 8 bases and J by 0 bases, with 11 bases between the two germline ends. Germline loops: CDR1 ENHRY, CDR2 SYGVKD. CDR3 loop: CAIREGHSNQPQHF. The CDR3 region has the DNA TGTGCCATCCGAGAGGGACATAGCAATCAGCCCCAGCATTTT.

The CDR3 sequence: CASKGNRSHCGLPLTTYEQYF. The CDR3 DNA follows: TGCGCCAGCAAAGGAAACAGGTCTCATTGCGGTCTACCCCTAACAACCTACGAGCAGTACTTC. The J gene is TRBJ2-5, the V gene TRBV23-1; tentatively, D is TRBD1 (5 bases). The J call may not be correct, given that the DNA end is closer to TRBJ2-7. TRBV23-1 is annotated as an ORF whose role is uncertain. This CDR3 has 21 amino acids.

The CDR3 protein is CASSRSTSLEADTQYF. In nucleotides, the CDR3 is TGCGCCAGCAGCCGTTCGACTAGCCTTGAGGCAGATACGCAGTATTTT. J is TRBJ2-3 and V is TRBV5-1, with 7 positions matching TRBD2. CDR3 length equals 16 residues. The junction had 12 bases not matched to a gene; V was cut back by 4 bases and J by 4 bases. Per germline, CDR1 SGHRS and CDR2 YFSETQ.

The rearrangement uses TRBV7-9 and TRBJ2-1; D is unclear. Germline V lookup: CDR1 SEHNR, CDR2 FQNEAQ (reference sequence). This CDR3 contains 14 residues. The V gene lost 1 base and the J gene lost 9 bases, with 13 bases spanning the gap. CDR3 sequence: CASSLVGLGSEQFF. CDR3 nucleotide sequence: TGTGCCAGCAGCTTAGTCGGCCTGGGCAGTGAGCAGTTCTTC.

This clone was found once. The J gene is TRBJ2-7, the V gene TRBV15, with D possibly TRBD1 on 5 matching bases. Germline V lookup: CDR1 LNHNV, CDR2 YYDKDF (reference sequence). Trimming left V 2 bases short and J 7 bases short, with 18 bases between. The CDR3 runs 15 residues. In DNA form, the CDR3 reads TGTGCCACCAGCAGACAAATAGTAGGGGTGCGAGAGCAGTACTTC. Amino acids: CATSRQIVGVREQYF.

The chain is built from TRBV6-5 and TRBJ1-3; tentative D call: TRBD1 (5 bases). CDR1 is MNHEY, CDR2 SVGAGI, per germline. V lost 6 bases and J lost 1, with 10 bases in between. The CDR3 totals 14 residues. The CDR3 DNA sequence: TGTGCCAGCAGCCTTCAGGGTTCTGGAAACACCATATATTTT. The encoded protein is CASSLQGSGNTIYF.

The CDR3 coding sequence is TGTGCCAGCAGTTTCCCTCGGACGGGAGGGCTGTACAATGAGCAGTTCTTC. As protein: CASSFPRTGGLYNEQFF. This chain links TRBV28 with TRBJ2-1; 8 bases fit TRBD2. V gave up 3 bases and J gave up 4 bases; unmatched junction bases: 11. The germline CDR1 and CDR2 sequences are MDHEN and SYDVKM. The CDR3 is 17 residues long.

V usage is TRBV28 and J usage is TRBJ2-1, with D perhaps TRBD1 (11 bases). Per the germline V gene, CDR1 is MDHEN and CDR2 is SYDVKM. There are 20 residues in the CDR3. V was shortened by 5 bases and J by 7 bases, with 33 bases between the two germline ends. CDR3 protein: CASSGDRGRASGSLINEQFF. The CDR3, as DNA: TGTGCCAGCAGTGGGGACAGGGGGAGGGCTAGCGGGAGTCTTATAAATGAGCAGTTCTTC.

Only a few counts were recorded for this clone. The genes are TRBV10-3 and TRBJ2-1, with a tentative D call TRBD2 (5 bases). Deletions cut 4 bases from V and 5 bases from J, with 12 bases between. The CDR3 totals 14 residues. Per germline, CDR1 ENHRY and CDR2 SYGVKD. CDR3 DNA: TGTGCCATCAGTGCCACCACGGAGGACAATGAGCAGTTCTTC. This encodes CAISATTEDNEQFF.

The table lists this clone with a few counts. V gene TRBV6-5 combines with J gene TRBJ1-2, with D uncertain. V was clipped by 2 bases and J by 7 bases, with 8 bases between them. Germline CDR1 is MNHEY and CDR2 is SVGAGI. The CDR3 covers 12 residues. The CDR3 sequence is CASSYRGGGYTF. The CDR3 DNA is TGTGCCAGCAGTTACAGAGGCGGTGGCTACACCTTC.

The CDR3 loop is CATSRDRGLNTQYF. The DNA of the CDR3 is TGTGCCACCAGCAGGGACAGGGGACTCAATACGCAGTATTTT. This chain links TRBV15 with TRBJ2-3; 9 nucleotides align to TRBD1. V gave up 3 bases and J gave up 7 bases; unmatched junction bases: 5. The CDR3 covers 14 residues. Per the germline V gene, CDR1 is LNHNV and CDR2 is YYDKDF (reference sequence).

The chain is built from TRBV9 and TRBJ2-5; TRBD2 aligns across 12 bases. J gave up 2 bases and V 4 bases, and 12 bases lay outside the gene matches. The germline V gene encodes CDR1 SGDLS and CDR2 YYNGEE. This CDR3 has 18 amino acids. The CDR3 region is CASSPRTSGAPPQETQYF. CDR3 nucleotide sequence: TGTGCCAGCAGCCCCCGGACTAGCGGGGCCCCCCCACAAGAGACCCAGTACTTC. The full variable domain, completed using reference TRBV9 and TRBJ2-5, is DSGVTQTPKHLITATGQRVTLRCSPRSGDLSVYWYQQSLDQGLQFLIQYYNGEERAKGNILERFSAQQFPDLHSELNLSSLELGDSALYFCASSPRTSGAPPQETQYFGPGTRLLVL.

The table lists this clone with a few counts. CDR3 nucleotide sequence: TGCGCCAGCAGCCAAAAAACAGGGGTGAACACTGAAGCTTTCTTT. This translates into CASSQKTGVNTEAFF. This chain uses TRBV4-1 with TRBJ1-1; 7 nucleotides align to TRBD1. Trimming at V came to 2 bases and at J to 0 bases, leaving 3 bases not matched to a gene. The CDR3 is made up of 15 amino acids. From germline, CDR1 is MGHRA and CDR2 YSYEKL.

This clone appeared a few times. Different DNA sequences within this sample yield the same CDR3. The chain couples TRBV19 to TRBJ2-1; 14 bases align to TRBD2. Germline V lookup: CDR1 LNHDA, CDR2 SQIVND (reference sequence). The CDR3 is made up of 20 amino acids. J was trimmed by 0 bases and V by 7 bases; bases with no gene match: 14. Here the CDR3 reads CASTPGLAGGGGDSYNEQFF. CDR3 in DNA: TGTGCCAGTACTCCCGGACTAGCGGGAGGAGGGGGGGACTCCTACAATGAGCAGTTCTTC.

The chain has TRBV20-1 and TRBJ2-1; TRBD2 is a possible D gene (5 bases). CDR3 length: 11 residues. Looked up from germline, CDR1 is DFQATT and CDR2 is SNEGSKA (reference sequence). V lost 3 bases and J 6 bases, leaving 6 bases between the germline ends. CDR3: CSASGINEQFF. The CDR3 DNA follows: TGCAGTGCTAGCGGGATCAATGAGCAGTTCTTC.

Here the CDR3 reads CASLPHGGRTIHEQYF. CDR3 sequence (DNA): TGTGCCAGTCTCCCCCACGGCGGGAGAACCATCCACGAGCAGTACTTC. The rearrangement joins TRBV28 to TRBJ2-5, with 7 bases fitting TRBD2. The closer fit of TRBJ2-7 to the DNA end suggests the J call may be wrong. CDR3 length: 16 amino acids. The germline CDR1 and CDR2 sequences are MDHEN and SYDVKM.

This rearrangement joins TRBV28 to TRBJ2-1; 12 nucleotides match TRBD2. Germline CDR1 reads MDHEN; CDR2 reads SYDVKM. This CDR3 comprises 15 residues. Germline trimming cut 6 bases from V and 5 bases from J; bases unmatched to any gene: 5. Written as DNA, the CDR3 is TGTGCCAGCAGCCCAGGACTAGCGGGGAACAATGAGCAGTTCTTC. As protein: CASSPGLAGNNEQFF.

The chain has TRBV5-1 and TRBJ1-1; TRBD1 matches 7 bases. CDR1 is SGHRS, CDR2 YFSETQ, per germline. The CDR3 contains 11 residues. V lost 3 bases, J lost 10 bases, and 3 bases stayed unmatched. The DNA of the CDR3 is TGCGCCAGCAGCTCACAGGGGTTAGCTTTCTTT. Translated, it gives CASSSQGLAFF.

This clone showed up just a few times. The chain recombines TRBV27 with TRBJ2-3; 13 nucleotides align to TRBD2. The CDR3 totals 16 residues. Germline loops: CDR1 MNHEY, CDR2 SMNVEV (reference sequence). The ends lost 5 bases at V and 5 bases at J; junction bases unmatched: 7. The chain's CDR3 is CASSPRLAGGIDTQYF. In DNA form, the CDR3 reads TGTGCCAGCAGTCCCCGACTAGCGGGAGGTATAGATACGCAGTATTTT.

This chain connects TRBV6-1 to TRBJ2-2; TRBD1 is a possible D gene (7 bases). Trimming left V 7 bases short and J 4 bases short, with 16 bases between. This CDR3 is built from 15 residues. Germline V gene lookup returns CDR1 MNHNS and CDR2 SASEGT. The CDR3 protein is CASITGEVGTGELFF. The CDR3 DNA sequence: TGTGCCAGCATCACAGGGGAGGTGGGCACCGGGGAGCTGTTTTTT.

V gene TRBV6-5 combines with J gene TRBJ2-7, with 8 positions matching TRBD1. The junction had 9 bases not matched to a gene; V was cut back by 6 bases and J by 5 bases. Germline V gives CDR1 MNHEY, CDR2 SVGAGI. The CDR3 is 14 amino acids. The CDR3 DNA is TGTGCCAGCAGCTTAAACAGGGGGTTCGACGAGCAGTACTTC. Protein: CASSLNRGFDEQYF.